A selection of T cell receptor beta chains follows, all from one sample in a study of STAT5B mutations in CD4+ large granular lymphocyte leukemia. This table comes from immunoSEQ multiplex PCR, and its TCRdb copy is limited to in-frame clones, with some not included. The sample carries roughly 23,000 clones, more than 60% recorded once. Sequencing used CD4+ T cells from blood buffy coats. Receptor source: a human donor in good health. Both conserved end residues are part of each CDR3. Each record gives: J gene, clone size, V gene, D gene, CDR3 DNA, CDR3 protein. A D gene is named only where the DNA matches it firmly. The size field is filled for only some rows; it gives once, few, many or a size class.

J: TRBJ2-3; size: NA; V: TRBV29-1; D: NA; DNA: TGCAGCGTTGAGGCTCTCGATAGGGGCGATACGCAGTATTTT; CDR3: CSVEALDRGDTQYF
J: TRBJ2-1; size: NA; V: TRBV9; D: TRBD2; DNA: TGTGCCAGCAGCGGCGGGGCTAGCGGGCTATACAATGAGCAGTTCTTC; CDR3: CASSGGASGLYNEQFF
J: TRBJ2-1; size: NA; V: TRBV6-1; D: NA; DNA: TGTGCCAGCAGTGTCCTGCGAGTTCCCCCCTACAATGAGCAGTTCTTC; CDR3: CASSVLRVPPYNEQFF
J: TRBJ1-1; size: NA; V: TRBV30; D: NA; DNA: TGTGCCTGGAGTGTACTATTATGGACTGAAGCTTTCTTT; CDR3: CAWSVLLWTEAFF
J: TRBJ1-6; size: NA; V: TRBV7-9; D: NA; DNA: TGTGCCAGCAGCTTAGCGGGGTTCTCACCCCTCCACTTT; CDR3: CASSLAGFSPLHF
J: TRBJ2-2; size: NA; V: TRBV11-1; D: TRBD2; DNA: TGTGCCAGCAGCTTAGTAGCGGGGGCCCCGAACACCGGGGAGCTGTTTTTT; CDR3: CASSLVAGAPNTGELFF
J: TRBJ2-5; size: NA; V: TRBV9; D: NA; DNA: TGTGCCAGCAGCGTAGCGCAGCAAGAGACCCAGTACTTC; CDR3: CASSVAQQETQYF
J: TRBJ1-1; size: NA; V: TRBV19; D: TRBD1; DNA: TGTGCCAGTATCGGGACAGGGACTGAAGCTTTCTTT; CDR3: CASIGTGTEAFF
J: TRBJ1-1; size: few; V: TRBV5-1; D: NA; DNA: TGCGCCAGCAGCCGAGGGGTATCAGATGAAGCTTTCTTT; CDR3: CASSRGVSDEAFF
J: TRBJ2-7; size: few; V: TRBV29-1; D: NA; DNA: TGCAGCGTTGAACTCTTCAGTTCCAAAAGGGACGAGCAGTACTTC; CDR3: CSVELFSSKRDEQYF
J: TRBJ2-5; size: NA; V: TRBV7-9; D: NA; DNA: TGTGCCAGCAGTTCAGGGCAGTACCAAGAGACCCAGTACTTC; CDR3: CASSSGQYQETQYF
J: TRBJ2-6; size: NA; V: TRBV2; D: NA; DNA: TGTGCCAGCAGTGGGGGGGTCCCTCGCGGGGCCAACGTCCTGACTTTC; CDR3: CASSGGVPRGANVLTF
J: TRBJ1-5; size: NA; V: TRBV18; D: NA; DNA: TGTGCCAGCTCACCGGGACGGAATCAGCCCCAGCATTTT; CDR3: CASSPGRNQPQHF
J: TRBJ2-5; size: NA; V: TRBV5-1; D: TRBD2; DNA: TGCGCCAGCAGCTCCGGGACTAGCGGGGAGACCCAGTACTTC; CDR3: CASSSGTSGETQYF
J: TRBJ2-7; size: NA; V: TRBV4-2; D: TRBD1; DNA: TGTGCCAGCAGCCAGGCCCACCTCATACAGGGGGTCGCCTACGAGCAGTACTTC; CDR3: CASSQAHLIQGVAYEQYF
J: TRBJ2-2; size: NA; V: TRBV30; D: NA; DNA: TGTGCCTGGTCTACAGGGCGGATGAACACCGGGGAGCTGTTTTTT; CDR3: CAWSTGRMNTGELFF
J: TRBJ2-5; size: few; V: TRBV5-4; D: NA; DNA: TGTGCCAGCAGCTTAGACAGGCAAGAGACCCAGTACTTC; CDR3: CASSLDRQETQYF
J: TRBJ1-1; size: NA; V: TRBV7-7; D: NA; DNA: TGTGCCAGCAGCTTATATTTAGGCACTGAAGCTTTCTTT; CDR3: CASSLYLGTEAFF
J: TRBJ2-1; size: NA; V: TRBV7-2; D: TRBD2; DNA: TGTGCCAGCAGCTTCTCTAGCGGGAGAGCATACAATGAGCAGTTCTTC; CDR3: CASSFSSGRAYNEQFF
J: TRBJ1-1; size: NA; V: TRBV7-2; D: TRBD1; DNA: TGTGCCAGCAGCCCCTCCCCCGGGACAGGAGCTTTCTTT; CDR3: CASSPSPGTGAFF
J: TRBJ1-2; size: NA; V: TRBV4-2; D: NA; DNA: TGTGCCAGCAGCCAAGATCTTCTAAGGGGGAATGGCTACACCTTC; CDR3: CASSQDLLRGNGYTF
J: TRBJ2-2; size: NA; V: TRBV10-1; D: TRBD1; DNA: TGCGCCAGCAGTGAGTCGGGGACAGGGGACACCGGGGAGCTGTTTTTT; CDR3: CASSESGTGDTGELFF
J: TRBJ2-5; size: once; V: TRBV7-2; D: NA; DNA: TGTGCCAGCAGCTTAGGGGGCCCCATGGTGACCCAGTACTTC; CDR3: CASSLGGPMVTQYF
J: TRBJ1-4; size: NA; V: TRBV5-1; D: NA; DNA: TGCGCCAGCAGATCTGGCTCTCGCGGGACTGCGGAAAAACTGTTTTTT; CDR3: CASRSGSRGTAEKLFF
J: TRBJ1-5; size: NA; V: TRBV6-5; D: TRBD1; DNA: TGTGCCAGCAGATACATACTGGGACAGCTAAATCAGCCCCAGCATTTT; CDR3: CASRYILGQLNQPQHF